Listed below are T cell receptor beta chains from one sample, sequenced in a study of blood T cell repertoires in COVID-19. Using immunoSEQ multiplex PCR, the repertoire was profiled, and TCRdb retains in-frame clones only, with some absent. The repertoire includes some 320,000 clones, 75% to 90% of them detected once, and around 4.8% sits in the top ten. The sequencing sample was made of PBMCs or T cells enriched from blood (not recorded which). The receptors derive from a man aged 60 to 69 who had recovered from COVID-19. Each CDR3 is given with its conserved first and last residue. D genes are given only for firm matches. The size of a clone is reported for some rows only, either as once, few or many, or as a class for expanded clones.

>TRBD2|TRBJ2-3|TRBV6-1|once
CASSGPGLEASDTQYF
TGTGCCAGCAGTGGACCGGGACTAGAGGCCTCGGATACGCAGTATTTT
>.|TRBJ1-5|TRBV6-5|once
CASSYSANQPQHF
TGTGCCAGCAGTTACTCGGCCAATCAGCCCCAGCATTTT
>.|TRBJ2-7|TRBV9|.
CASSPSGQSYEQYF
TGTGCCAGCAGCCCCTCTGGACAGTCCTACGAGCAGTACTTC
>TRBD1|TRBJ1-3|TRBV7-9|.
CASSPGTGAAISGNTIYF
TGTGCCAGCAGCCCCGGGACAGGGGCCGCGATCTCTGGAAACACCATATATTTT
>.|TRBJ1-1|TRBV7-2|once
CASSLGPTGNTEAFF
TGTGCCAGCAGCTTAGGTCCCACAGGGAACACTGAAGCTTTCTTT
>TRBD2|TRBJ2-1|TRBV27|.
CASSWTSGSGNEQFF
TGTGCCAGCAGTTGGACTAGCGGGAGTGGCAATGAGCAGTTCTTC
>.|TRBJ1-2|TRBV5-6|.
CASSLVSGTRLKTF
TGTGCCAGCAGCTTGGTTTCCGGGACAAGGCTCAAAACCTTC
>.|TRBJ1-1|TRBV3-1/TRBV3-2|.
CASSRSLARRANTEAFF
TGTGCCAGCAGCCGTTCCCTCGCGCGGCGCGCAAACACTGAAGCTTTCTTT
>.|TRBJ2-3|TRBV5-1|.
CASRRVAASSTDTQYF
TGCGCCAGCAGACGAGTAGCGGCATCTAGCACAGATACGCAGTATTTT
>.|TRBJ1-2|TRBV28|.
CATESDGYTF
TGTGCCACCGAGTCGGATGGCTACACCTTC
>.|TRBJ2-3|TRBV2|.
CASSEARLAPDTQYF
TGTGCCAGCAGTGAAGCGCGGCTAGCCCCGGATACGCAGTATTTT
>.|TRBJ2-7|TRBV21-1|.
CASVLADSYEQYF
TGTGCCAGCGTACTAGCGGATTCCTACGAGCAGTACTTC
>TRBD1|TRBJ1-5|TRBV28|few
CASSLLDRLNQPQHF
TGTGCCAGCAGTTTACTGGACAGGCTCAATCAGCCCCAGCATTTT
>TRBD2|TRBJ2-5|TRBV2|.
CASILAENGPGTQYF
TGTGCCAGCATACTAGCGGAGAACGGTCCGGGGACCCAGTACTTC
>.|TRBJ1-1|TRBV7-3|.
CASSVRRWFPAFF
TGTGCCAGCAGCGTCCGCAGATGGTTTCCGGCTTTCTTT
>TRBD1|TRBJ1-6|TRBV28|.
CASRNHRGWNSPLHF
TGTGCCAGCAGGAACCACAGGGGGTGGAATTCACCCCTCCACTTT
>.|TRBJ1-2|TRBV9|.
CASSAGVGPNYGYTF
TGTGCCAGCAGCGCTGGGGTGGGGCCCAACTATGGCTACACCTTC
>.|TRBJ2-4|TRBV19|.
CASSIGSGQSINIQYF
TGTGCCAGTAGTATCGGCTCCGGACAGTCGATAAACATTCAGTACTTC
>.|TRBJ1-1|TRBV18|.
CASSPFQGNTEAFF
TGTGCCAGCTCACCGTTCCAGGGGAACACTGAAGCTTTCTTT
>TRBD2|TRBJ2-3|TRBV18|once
CASSPSGGTDTQYF
TGTGCCAGCTCGCCTAGCGGGGGTACAGATACGCAGTATTTT
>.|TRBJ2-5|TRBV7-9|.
CASSVGSQETQYF
TGTGCCAGCAGCGTCGGGAGCCAAGAGACCCAGTACTTC
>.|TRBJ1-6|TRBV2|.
CARGDTGSGPLHF
TGTGCCAGGGGGGACACGGGTAGTGGACCCCTCCACTTT
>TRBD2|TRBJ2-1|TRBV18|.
CASSWREGDSSDEQFF
TGTGCCAGCTCGTGGCGGGAGGGTGATAGTTCGGATGAGCAGTTCTTC
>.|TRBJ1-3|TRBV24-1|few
CATSRTGNTIYF
TGTGCCACCAGTCGTACTGGAAACACCATATATTTT
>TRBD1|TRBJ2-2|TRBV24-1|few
CATSDLNRGLWNTGELFF
TGTGCCACCAGTGATTTGAACAGGGGGCTCTGGAACACCGGGGAGCTGTTTTTT
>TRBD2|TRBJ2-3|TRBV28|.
CASTGTSGPTIQTQYF
TGTGCCAGCACCGGGACTAGCGGGCCTACCATTCAGACGCAGTATTTT
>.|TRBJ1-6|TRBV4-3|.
CASSQVRGYNSPLHF
TGCGCCAGCAGCCAAGTAAGGGGCTATAATTCACCCCTCCACTTT
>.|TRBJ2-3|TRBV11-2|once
CASIRGGGPSTDTQYF
TGTGCCAGCATCAGGGGTGGGGGACCTAGCACAGATACGCAGTATTTT
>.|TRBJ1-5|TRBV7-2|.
CASSSQGNQPQHF
TGTGCCAGCAGCTCGCAGGGCAATCAGCCCCAGCATTTT
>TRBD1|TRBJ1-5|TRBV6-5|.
CASSYRYTGVNQPQHF
TGTGCCAGCAGTTACAGATACACAGGGGTGAATCAGCCCCAGCATTTT
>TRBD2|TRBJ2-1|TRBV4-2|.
CASSPRGSGGSDEQFF
TGTGCCAGCAGCCCCCGGGGTAGCGGGGGGAGCGATGAGCAGTTCTTC
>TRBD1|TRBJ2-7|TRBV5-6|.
CASSLWDRSNEQYF
TGTGCCAGCAGCTTGTGGGACAGGAGTAACGAGCAGTACTTC
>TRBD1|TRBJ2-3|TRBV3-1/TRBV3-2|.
CASSPDRADTQYF
TGTGCCAGCAGCCCGGACAGGGCAGATACGCAGTATTTT
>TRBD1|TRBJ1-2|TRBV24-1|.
CATSGGQGTYGYTF
TGTGCCACCAGTGGCGGACAGGGGACCTATGGCTACACCTTC
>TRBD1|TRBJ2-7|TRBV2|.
CASTHGQGWENEQYF
TGTGCCAGCACCCACGGACAGGGATGGGAAAACGAGCAGTACTTC
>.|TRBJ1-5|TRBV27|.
CASSSVGGGRGDNQPQHF
TGTGCCAGCAGTTCGGTCGGGGGGGGCAGGGGAGACAATCAGCCCCAGCATTTT
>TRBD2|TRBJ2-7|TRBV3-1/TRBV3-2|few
CASRPGGSSYEQYF
TGTGCCAGCAGGCCCGGCGGGAGTTCCTACGAGCAGTACTTC
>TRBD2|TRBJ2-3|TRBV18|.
CASSPVAGRFTDTQYF
TGTGCCAGCTCACCAGTAGCGGGAAGGTTCACAGATACGCAGTATTTT
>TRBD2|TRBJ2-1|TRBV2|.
CASSDGLAGAAEQFF
TGTGCCAGCAGCGACGGACTAGCGGGAGCTGCTGAGCAGTTCTTC
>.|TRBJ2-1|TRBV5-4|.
CASSLESNEQFF
TGTGCCAGCAGCTTGGAGAGCAATGAGCAGTTCTTC
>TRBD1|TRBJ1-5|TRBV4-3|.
CASSQVRTGVTQPQHF
TGCGCCAGCAGCCAAGTAAGGACAGGGGTCACTCAGCCCCAGCATTTT
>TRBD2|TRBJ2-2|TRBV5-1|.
CASSRTSGRPGELFF
TGCGCCAGCAGCCGGACTAGCGGGAGACCCGGGGAGCTGTTTTTT
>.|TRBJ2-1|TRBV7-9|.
CASSLVTSRNNEQFF
TGTGCCAGCAGCTTAGTTACTAGCAGAAACAATGAGCAGTTCTTC
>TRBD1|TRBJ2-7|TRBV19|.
CASSGPGQGAKEQYF
TGTGCCAGTAGCGGTCCGGGACAGGGGGCAAAGGAGCAGTACTTC
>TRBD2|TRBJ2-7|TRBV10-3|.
CAISESRLAYEQYF
TGTGCCATCAGTGAGTCGAGACTAGCATACGAGCAGTACTTC
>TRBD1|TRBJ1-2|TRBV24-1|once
CATSTGAYGYTF
TGTGCCACCAGTACAGGGGCCTATGGCTACACCTTC
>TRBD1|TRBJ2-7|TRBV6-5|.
CASSKQGNNEQYF
TGTGCCAGCAGCAAACAGGGGAACAACGAGCAGTACTTC
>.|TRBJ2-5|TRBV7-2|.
CASSSGTLAGETQYF
TGTGCCAGCAGCTCCGGGACTTTAGCAGGGGAGACCCAGTACTTC
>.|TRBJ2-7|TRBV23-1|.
CASRDTKFYEQYF
TGCGCCAGCCGGGACACCAAATTCTACGAGCAGTACTTC
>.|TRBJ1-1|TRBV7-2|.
CASSFGRDTEAFF
TGTGCCAGCAGCTTCGGCAGGGATACTGAAGCTTTCTTT